The rows below give T cell receptor beta chains drawn from one sample of a study of blood T cells in healthy people across ages. TCRdb fed the 5' RACE reads into MiXCR, producing one record per CDR3 protein. The sample has roughly 500,000 distinct CDR3 sequences, 24% seen once; the top ten hold just over 8.5%. In addition, the sample was reused for a study of T cells of mothers and their children.

The sequenced material came from blood. The origin of the receptors is a boy between 10 and 17 years old in good health. Both conserved end residues are part of each CDR3. D genes are given only for firm matches. The size entry is marked missing in some rows and otherwise reads once, few, many or a size class.

-	-	-	TRBV9	CASSAGTDFYEQYF
few	TRBJ1-1	-	TRBV7-2	CASSSRRKGNTEAFF
once	TRBJ2-1	-	TRBV7-2	CASSPLSGAPYNEQFF
-	TRBJ2-2	TRBD1	TRBV9	CASSATGVTGELFF
few	TRBJ2-7	TRBD2	TRBV4-1	CASSLTGGGDYEQYF
few	TRBJ2-5	-	TRBV5-1	CASSLIGYQQYF
-	TRBJ2-2	-	TRBV7-2	CASSLVGGRWSGELFF
-	TRBJ2-3	TRBD2	TRBV7-2	CASSPGRSGWGTDTQYF
-	TRBJ2-1	-	TRBV19	CASSLNSNSYNEQLF
-	TRBJ2-1	TRBD1	TRBV7-2	CASSLWARGGGSENEQFF
few	TRBJ2-5	TRBD1	TRBV3-1	CASSPIDRGEQYF
few	TRBJ1-5	TRBD1	TRBV7-8	CASSLARGGQRNQPQHF
few	TRBJ1-1	-	TRBV28	CASSYAGTFRAFF
-	TRBJ2-5	-	TRBV24-1	CATQVENQETQYF
many	-	TRBD2	TRBV29-1	CSVEAPGTSFGEQFF
-	TRBJ2-1	-	TRBV6-5	CASRGRRENNEQFF
-	TRBJ2-3	-	TRBV6-5	CASSYTTTTDTQYF
-	TRBJ2-7	-	TRBV5-1	CASSLGIRDTSYEQYF
-	TRBJ2-3	-	TRBV7-8	CASSYSFGDTQYF
few	TRBJ1-1	-	TRBV5-1	CASSPEVRLNTEAFF
-	TRBJ1-5	-	TRBV19	CASNEWLTNSNQPQHF
-	TRBJ2-1	TRBD1	TRBV9	CASSPRLGQSNEQFF
-	TRBJ2-5	TRBD1	TRBV12-3/TRBV12-4	CASSLRTGAQGETQYF
-	TRBJ2-5	TRBD2	TRBV12-3/TRBV12-4	CASSYYSGLASETQYF
many	TRBJ2-5	TRBD2	TRBV27	CASSSRLAGALETQYF
-	TRBJ1-2	TRBD1	TRBV7-3	CASSSRDRADSYGYTF
-	TRBJ2-7	TRBD2	TRBV27	CASSFRLAWNYEQYF
-	-	TRBD1	TRBV28	CASRTNRDRGLYEQYF
few	TRBJ2-6	-	TRBV30	CAWSAYEAGANVLTF
many	TRBJ2-1	-	TRBV20-1	CSASMVLAEQFF
many	TRBJ1-5	TRBD1	TRBV6-6	CASRGGTGKNQPQHF
-	-	-	TRBV25-1	CASSDSGTEPLHEQYF
-	TRBJ2-5	-	TRBV28	CASSSGWTQYF
-	-	-	TRBV12-3/TRBV12-4	CASSPRRYEQYF
-	TRBJ2-1	TRBD2	TRBV11-2	CASSLRLAWNEQFF
many	TRBJ2-2	-	TRBV4-2	CASSQGRANTGELFF
once	-	-	TRBV3-1	CASSQSAGEQFF
few	-	TRBD2	TRBV7-2	CASSLGVGSGSMHEQYF
-	TRBJ2-1	-	TRBV6-1	CASRAPSGNEQFF
-	TRBJ2-7	-	TRBV30	CAWSVAGSSEQYF
-	TRBJ2-5	-	TRBV4-2	CASSDRDQSQETQYF
-	TRBJ2-7	TRBD2	TRBV6-5	CASRTSGIYEQYF
-	TRBJ2-1	TRBD2	TRBV6-1	CASRTQAGAYNEQFF
-	TRBJ1-1	-	TRBV20-1	CSPRPGANTEAFF
-	TRBJ2-1	TRBD2	TRBV28	CASSLEDVASGWEQFF
-	TRBJ2-1	TRBD2	TRBV6-2/TRBV6-3	CASSYDLGLAGPGPTYNEQFF
few	TRBJ1-5	-	TRBV20-1	CSARGASNQPQHF
-	TRBJ2-5	-	TRBV28	CASSPRGRVVGFF
few	-	-	TRBV7-3	CASSSLAGSKDEQFF
-	TRBJ2-1	TRBD2	TRBV5-1	CASSLEERGKQFF
-	TRBJ1-4	TRBD1	TRBV20-1	CSAREGTGVDKLFF
-	TRBJ2-3	-	TRBV12-3/TRBV12-4	CASSLVRMATQYF
-	TRBJ2-2	-	TRBV7-9	CASSLIRGDTGELFF
-	TRBJ2-1	TRBD2	TRBV28	CASSLRLAGGLRNVNEQFF
-	TRBJ2-5	TRBD1	TRBV2	CASSRPRSGQGALQETQYF
-	TRBJ2-1	-	TRBV7-9	CASSLVGLERWDNEQFF
few	TRBJ2-1	TRBD2	TRBV19	CASSSREGFNNEQFF